The 2 T cell receptor beta chains reported below all come from one sample, sequenced in a study of T cell changes during pregnancy in multiple sclerosis. The assay was immunoSEQ multiplex PCR, and TCRdb's table has in-frame clones only and misses some. This sample has 60,000 or so clones; roughly 87% occur once, and the top ten carry roughly 2.2%. Specimen: peripheral blood, collected in the second trimester of pregnancy. Every receptor here comes from a female donor in good health, enrolled as a control in a pregnancy study.

This CDR3 is CASSTGPSYEQYF. CDR3 DNA sequence: TGTGCCAGCAGCACAGGACCCTCCTACGAGCAGTACTTC. The chain uses TRBV6-1 and TRBJ2-7, with TRBD1 as a possible D gene (5 bases). Germline V gene lookup returns CDR1 MNHNS and CDR2 SASEGT. The ends were cut back, 6 bases at V and 0 bases at J, with 9 bases in the middle. This CDR3 contains 13 residues.

The gene calls are TRBV2 and TRBJ2-1; D is undetermined. The V gene's germline CDR1 is SNHLY and CDR2 FYNNEI. The CDR3 is 11 amino acids. Trimming shortened V by 7 bases and J by 11 bases, and 12 bases separated the two germline ends. This chain's CDR3 is CASTDKLKQFF. CDR3 bases: TGTGCCAGCACCGACAAGCTAAAGCAGTTCTTC. Filled out from reference TRBV2 and TRBJ2-1, the complete variable domain reads EPEVTQTPSHQVTQMGQEVILRCVPISNHLYFYWYRQILGQKVEFLVSFYNNEISEKSEIFDDQFSVERPDGSNFTLKIRSTKLEDSAMYFCASTDKLKQFFGPGTRLTVL.